The clone carrying this T cell receptor beta chain was seen a few times. What it binds is not known. The data belong to a study of T-cell memory formation after mild COVID-19. Study information: TCR clusters were mostly confined to one donor each.

TCRdb reanalysed the 5' RACE reads using MiXCR and keeps one entry per CDR3 protein. The repertoire holds 150,000 to 200,000 distinct CDR3 sequences, with around a tenth as singletons. General observations from the study: Among clones contracting day 15 to 85, CD4/CD8 was balanced, whereas later expanders leaned CD4+. Chiefly within CM and EM were the contracting CD4+ clones; CD8+ ones were within EMRA.

The receptor was isolated from a young man who had mild COVID-19 (a few samples of this study predate the infection). Cell type and time point are not known. Sequenced sample: PBMCs or a T cell subset sorted from them (not recorded which).

The CDR3 loop is CASSLFGLTGNTIYF. CDR3 coding DNA: TGTGCCAGCAGCTTGTTCGGCCTCACAGGAAACACCATATATTTT. The V call is TRBV5-6, the J call TRBJ1-3; D uncertain. The CDR3 consists of 15 residues. Germline V gene lookup returns CDR1 SGHDT and CDR2 YYEEEE. V was shortened by 1 base and J by 4 bases, with 12 bases between the two germline ends.